The 23 T cell receptor beta chains presented below share a single source sample, sequenced in a study of T cells in Graves' hyperthyroidism and ophthalmopathy. TCR beta CDR3 regions were amplified from RNA transcripts. Researchers ran a first-round RT-PCR on the TCR CDR3 using the HTBI primer set. TCRdb re-analysed the multiplex PCR reads in MiXCR, keeping a single row per CDR3 protein. Of some 510,000 distinct CDR3 sequences in the sample, under 60% were seen once. Sequencing was done on a sample of peripheral blood or thyroid tissue (not recorded which). These receptors were taken from a woman between 18 and 29 years old with Graves' hyperthyroidism.

This sequence joins TRBV5-1 and TRBJ2-5; no clear D gene. V shed 4 bases and J shed 4 bases, with 14 bases lying between them. Germline V CDR1 and CDR2: SGHRS, YFSETQ. The CDR3 covers 14 residues. The CDR3 here is CASSPVAAGETQYF. CDR3 nucleotides: TGCGCCAGCAGCCCGGTCGCGGCTGGAGAGACCCAGTACTTC.

The chain joins TRBV4-1 to TRBJ1-2; a possible D gene is TRBD1 (5 bases). Trimming pared 2 bases from V and 7 bases from J, leaving 11 bases between. CDR3 length: 13 residues. Per the germline V gene, CDR1 is MGHRA and CDR2 is YSYEKL. In nucleotides, the CDR3 is TGCGCCAGCAGCCAACAGGGTATCGGTGGCTACACCTTC. This sequence encodes CASSQQGIGGYTF.

This chain uses TRBV7-9 with TRBJ2-7; D call uncertain. The ends were cut back, 5 bases at V and 7 bases at J, with 15 bases in the middle. This CDR3 has 13 amino acids. Germline V CDR1 and CDR2: SEHNR, FQNEAQ (reference sequence). CDR3 amino acids: CASSRTQAFEQYF. The CDR3 DNA is TGTGCCAGCAGCCGGACCCAGGCGTTTGAGCAGTACTTC.

V usage is TRBV24-1 and J usage is TRBJ2-5; maybe TRBD2 (5 bases). The CDR3 runs to 14 residues. Trimming cost V 2 bases and J 4 bases, with 10 bases left between them. Per the germline V gene, CDR1 is KGHDR and CDR2 is SFDVKD. Here the CDR3 DNA reads TGTGCCACCAGTGATTCGGCGGGCATAGAGACCCAGTACTTC. Amino acids: CATSDSAGIETQYF.

V usage is TRBV7-9 and J usage is TRBJ2-7, with 14 bases fitting TRBD2. V dropped 5 bases and J dropped 6; count of bases not matched to a gene: 6. Germline V gives CDR1 SEHNR, CDR2 FQNEAQ (reference sequence). The CDR3 extends over 15 amino acids. The CDR3 nucleotides are TGTGCCAGCAGCCTAGGGACTAGCGGGAGACGCGAGCAGTACTTC. Its translation is CASSLGTSGRREQYF.

This clonotype was seen more than once but under ten times. At one boundary the junction diverges from the germline segment, which might be a read error. This chain connects TRBV6-5 to TRBJ2-6, with D hard to call. This CDR3 spans 13 amino acids. CDR1 and CDR2 from the germline V gene are MNHEY and SVGAGI. CDR3 DNA sequence: TGTGCCATCAGTTCCTCGGGGGCCAACGTCCTGACTTTC. It yields the protein CAISSSGANVLTF.

The chain employs TRBV12-3 or TRBV12-4 and TRBJ1-5; no reliable D call. The CDR3 runs 15 residues. V was trimmed by 0 bases and J by 2 bases, leaving 8 bases between them. CDR3: CASSLAGVRNQPQHF. The CDR3 DNA follows: TGTGCCAGCAGTTTAGCCGGAGTGCGCAATCAGCCCCAGCATTTT.

By frequency in the sample, this clonotype is hyperexpanded. The chain couples TRBV7-6 to TRBJ2-7; possibly TRBD1 or TRBD2 for D (6 bases each). Trimming cost V 5 bases and J 5 bases, with 7 bases left between them. Looked up from germline, CDR1 is SGHVS and CDR2 is FNYEAQ. The CDR3 has 11 amino acids. The CDR3 region has the DNA TGTGCCAGCAGCAGGGGGGACGAGCAGTACTTC. Protein: CASSRGDEQYF.

In the case of this clonotype: Being one base from a much bigger clone, this may be a read error. The chain carries TRBV15 and TRBJ2-2, with D possibly being TRBD1 (5 bases). This CDR3 is built from 13 residues. Germline V gives CDR1 LNHNV, CDR2 YYDKDF (reference sequence). The CDR3 nucleotides read TGTACCACCAGCCCAGGGCTCACCGGGGAGCTGTTTTTT. Protein product: CTTSPGLTGELFF.

The chain links TRBV29-1 to TRBJ2-5, with 12 bases matching TRBD1. Germline V gene lookup returns CDR1 SQVTM and CDR2 ANQGSEA. Losses at the gene ends were 3 bases for V and 5 bases for J; bases not matched to a gene: 7. There are 15 residues in the CDR3. Here the CDR3 reads CSVEWDRGRSETQYF. The DNA of the CDR3 is TGCAGCGTTGAGTGGGACAGGGGGCGTTCTGAGACCCAGTACTTC.

The V and J genes are TRBV10-3 and TRBJ2-7; the match to TRBD1 covers 7 bases. With V trimmed by 4 bases and J by 3 bases, 3 bases remained unmatched. In germline, CDR1 is ENHRY, CDR2 SYGVKD. The CDR3 length is 13 residues. CDR3 DNA: TGTGCCATCAGTGCCGGGACAGACTACGAGCAGTACTTC. Its protein is CAISAGTDYEQYF.

This clonotype appeared a single time. The V call is TRBV9, the J call TRBJ1-6; 11 bases are shared with TRBD1. Germline V lookup: CDR1 SGDLS, CDR2 YYNGEE. The CDR3 loop spans 16 amino acids. J was trimmed by 6 bases and V by 3 bases; bases with no gene match: 5. CDR3 amino acids: CASSDTGTGGNSPLHF. The DNA for the CDR3 is TGTGCCAGCAGCGATACCGGGACAGGGGGTAATTCACCCCTCCACTTT.

The chain has TRBV5-1 and TRBJ2-6; possibly TRBD1 or TRBD2 for D (5 bases each). Germline V CDR1 and CDR2: SGHRS, YFSETQ. The CDR3 spans 19 residues. Trimming left V 4 bases short and J 0 bases short, with 20 bases between. The CDR3 DNA is TGCGCCAGCAGCCCCCGGGGCGGGCAGCTTACCTCTGGGGCCAACGTCCTGACTTTC. Its translation: CASSPRGGQLTSGANVLTF.

As to this clonotype: Germline is not matched at one junction end, which may reflect a read error. The V call is TRBV6-5, the J call TRBJ2-5; D remains unclear. Germline CDR1 and CDR2: MNHEY and SVGAGI. CDR3 length: 16 residues. The CDR3 coding sequence is TGTGCCAGCAGTTCAGACGGCCTGGGGTACCAAGGGACCCAGTACTTC. Its translation: CASSSDGLGYQGTQYF.

This clonotype has just one count. V and J are TRBV2 and TRBJ2-5; D possibly corresponds to TRBD1 (5 bases). With 7 bases removed from V and 1 base from J, the gap between germline ends came to 10 bases. CDR3 length equals 13 residues. Germline CDR1 is SNHLY and CDR2 is FYNNEI. CDR3 protein: CASTQGPQETQYF. CDR3 bases: TGTGCCAGCACCCAGGGCCCCCAAGAGACCCAGTACTTC.

About this clonotype: The conserved closing phenylalanine or tryptophan is absent in this CDR3, likely reflecting a read error. The limits of the CDR3 on the DNA are not certain, so only TCRdb's listed CDR3 is given. The gene calls are TRBV14 and TRBJ2-5. The CDR3 is 9 amino acids in total, end residues counted. Germline CDR1 and CDR2: SGHDN and FVKESK. CDR3 loop: CASSPPQGL.

The V call is TRBV19, the J call TRBJ1-2; D unresolved. The CDR3 spans 11 residues. Trimming stripped 10 bases from V and 4 bases from J, with 10 bases between. CDR1 and CDR2 (germline): LNHDA, SQIVND (reference sequence). The CDR3 region is CATQVGYGYTF. In DNA, the CDR3 is TGTGCCACCCAGGTTGGCTATGGCTACACCTTC.

This sequence joins TRBV7-9 and TRBJ1-5; 10 positions agree with TRBD1. This CDR3 is 15 amino acids long. Losses at the gene ends were 8 bases for V and 5 bases for J; bases not matched to a gene: 9. CDR1 and CDR2 from the germline V gene are SEHNR and FQNEAQ (reference sequence). The CDR3 loop reads CASSHGQGVDQPQHF. Here the CDR3 DNA reads TGTGCCAGCTCACACGGACAGGGGGTCGATCAGCCCCAGCATTTT.

V and J are TRBV5-1 and TRBJ1-2; 11 bases align to TRBD1. Germline CDR1 SGHRS, CDR2 YFSETQ. V was pared by 4 bases and J by 4 bases, with 12 bases of the junction left unmatched. The CDR3 sequence is 17 residues long. In DNA form, the CDR3 reads TGCGCCAGCAGCCAGCAGGACAGGGGGCGAATCACCTATGGCTACACCTTC. Amino acids: CASSQQDRGRITYGYTF. Full variable domain (rest looked up from reference TRBV5-1 and TRBJ1-2): KAGVTQTPRYLIKTRGQQVTLSCSPISGHRSVSWYQQTPGQGLQFLFEYFSETQRNKGNFPGRFSGRQFSNSRSEMNVSTLELGDSALYLCASSQQDRGRITYGYTFGSGTRLTVV.

This clonotype was seen repeatedly, ten times or more. The chain carries TRBV29-1 and TRBJ1-2; tentatively, D is TRBD1 (5 bases). This CDR3 contains 13 residues. V lost 0 bases and J 6 bases, leaving 11 bases between the germline ends. The germline CDR1 and CDR2 sequences are SQVTM and ANQGSEA. As DNA, the CDR3 is TGCAGCGTTGAAGATCTGCCAGGGCATGGCTACACCTTC. Its translation is CSVEDLPGHGYTF.

The V gene is TRBV7-9, the J gene TRBJ2-2; D is unclear. V was pared by 3 bases and J by 0 bases, with 11 bases between. CDR3 length equals 16 residues. CDR1 and CDR2 from the germline V gene are SEHNR and FQNEAQ (reference sequence). Here the CDR3 DNA reads TGTGCCAGCAGCTTGTCAGGCGGAACGAACACCGGGGAGCTGTTTTTT. Protein: CASSLSGGTNTGELFF.

The chain uses TRBV7-2 and TRBJ1-6; the D is unclear. Germline lookup yields CDR1 SGHTA and CDR2 FQGNSA. The CDR3 runs to 16 residues. V gave up 2 bases and J gave up 7 bases, with 15 bases separating them. CDR3 bases: TGTGCCAGCAGCTTAATAGTCTCTCTCCGCAATTCACCCCTCCACTTT. Its translation: CASSLIVSLRNSPLHF.

The chain is built from TRBV7-8 and TRBJ1-3; a weak D match, TRBD1 (5 bases). The ends were cut back, 5 bases at V and 2 bases at J, with 19 bases in the middle. The CDR3 has 17 residues. CDR1 and CDR2 (germline): SGHVS, FQNEAQ. In DNA form, the CDR3 reads TGTGCCAGCAGCCAAGATCGGGGGTTCTCAACTGGAAACACCATATATTTT. Translating it yields CASSQDRGFSTGNTIYF.